Listed here is a single T cell receptor (beta chain). Its antigen is currently unknown. In germline, CDR1 is SNHLY, CDR2 FYNNEI. V gave up 7 bases and J gave up 8 bases; unmatched junction bases: 2. This CDR3 has 12 amino acids. This record comes from a study of cytomegalovirus exposure and HLA in healthy donors. Findings and limits, study-wide: Altogether, some 170 TCR beta chains were recorded as cytomegalovirus-associated. A few chains tied to CMV proved CMV antigen-specific in vitro. Accounts indicate the classifier identified cytomegalovirus status with strong specificity and sensitivity. Whilst most TCR sequences proved rare, a subset of public TCRs occurred across many donors.

The repertoire was sequenced with immunoSEQ multiplex PCR; TCRdb's copy has only in-frame clones and lacks some. The sample has fewer than 250,000 clones, roughly 89% seen once. This chain connects TRBV2 to TRBJ1-4; 9 positions agree with TRBD1. The sequence was collected from a man younger than 35 in good health and CMV-seronegative. Sequencing was performed on PBMCs. This chain's CDR3 is CASIGQGEKLFF. CDR3 coding DNA: TGTGCCAGCATCGGACAGGGGGAAAAACTGTTTTTT.